This T cell receptor beta chain was identified in a study of blood T cell repertoires in COVID-19. Study at large: Sites across the United States, Italy and Spain contributed samples from acute and convalescent COVID-19. The cDNA or gDNA used as material had been derived from T cells, B-cell-depleted T cells, or PBMCs.

Trimming pared 5 bases from V and 8 bases from J, leaving 16 bases between. The CDR3 is 15 residues long. The germline CDR1 and CDR2 sequences are LGHDT and YNNKEL (reference sequence). In the original workflow: Amplification with reference gene primers provided the estimates of nucleated cell counts. Sequenced by immunoSEQ multiplex PCR; TCRdb stores in-frame clones only, minus some. Clone size and V and J calls were adopted from that table, with D and trimming inferred from the DNA. Of around 34,000 clones detected, about 83% appear once; the ten largest clones hold approximately 4%. This TCR was recovered from a man in his fifties with acute or convalescent COVID-19. V and J are TRBV3-1 (or the pseudogene TRBV3-2) and TRBJ1-6; D not certain. Sequenced input: peripheral blood. The CDR3 here is CASSLTGIEDSPLHF. DNA of the CDR3: TGTGCCAGCAGCTTGACCGGGATAGAAGATTCACCCCTCCACTTT.